The 30 T cell receptor beta chains listed next were all sequenced from one sample in a study of blood T cells in healthy people across ages. It was with a sample-barcoded 5' primer and a J-beta primer mix that a second PCR of roughly 7 to 12 cycles was run. Via MiXCR, TCRdb re-called the 5' RACE reads, giving one row per CDR3 protein. The sample gives some 1.1 million distinct CDR3 sequences, roughly two fifths of which show up once; less than 15% is in the top ten. The sequenced sample was blood. These receptors all come from a man aged 18 to 29 in good health.

The chain links TRBV7-2 to TRBJ2-3, with 8 bases lining up with TRBD2. The junction had 7 bases not matched to a gene; V was cut back by 4 bases and J by 4 bases. Germline CDR1 SGHTA, CDR2 FQGNSA. The CDR3 covers 15 residues. In DNA form, the CDR3 reads TGTGCCAGCAGCTCCCAGCGGGGGTACGCAGATACGCAGTATTTT. It specifies CASSSQRGYADTQYF.

Of note for this clonotype: At one end the junction does not follow the germline gene, possibly because of a read error. The chain is built from TRBV9 and TRBJ2-7; a weak D match, TRBD2 (5 bases). This CDR3 has 14 residues. Germline lookup yields CDR1 SGDLS and CDR2 YYNGEE. CDR3 loop: CAGSVGGLSYEQYF. CDR3 nucleotides: TGTGCCGGCAGCGTTGGAGGCCTCTCCTACGAGCAGTACTTC.

The chain is built from TRBV25-1 and TRBJ2-1; D may be TRBD2 (6 bases). V was shortened by 3 bases and J by 0 bases, with 24 bases between the two germline ends. From germline, CDR1 is MGHDK and CDR2 SYGVNS. The CDR3 extends over 20 amino acids. The CDR3 region is CASSETLPRGSTSSYNEQFF. The CDR3 DNA is TGTGCCAGCAGTGAGACCTTGCCACGGGGGTCAACGAGCTCCTACAATGAGCAGTTCTTC.

This clonotype was seen a handful of times. V gene TRBV19 combines with J gene TRBJ1-2; 9 bases match TRBD1. There are 16 residues in the CDR3. The ends lost 4 bases at V and 0 bases at J; junction bases unmatched: 6. CDR1 and CDR2 (germline): LNHDA, SQIVND (reference sequence). The CDR3 spells CASSNRGRESNYGYTF. The CDR3 DNA reads as TGTGCCAGTAGTAACAGGGGGCGCGAGTCTAACTATGGCTACACCTTC. Variable domain in full (rest from reference TRBV19 and TRBJ1-2): DGGITQSPKYLFRKEGQNVTLSCEQNLNHDAMYWYRQDPGQGLRLIYYSQIVNDFQKGDIAEGYSVSREKKESFPLTVTSAQKNPTAFYLCASSNRGRESNYGYTFGSGTRLTVV.

This clonotype was counted only a few times. CDR3 sequence reads: CASSLVEGLRLEQYF. As DNA, the CDR3 is TGTGCCAGCAGCTTGGTGGAGGGTCTGCGGTTGGAGCAGTACTTC. The V gene is TRBV5-6, the J gene TRBJ2-7; a possible D gene is TRBD2 (6 bases). The ends were cut back, 0 bases at V and 7 bases at J, with 17 bases in the middle. Looked up from germline, CDR1 is SGHDT and CDR2 is YYEEEE. This CDR3 is 15 amino acids long.

The chain links TRBV7-2 to TRBJ1-2; D call uncertain. V lost 6 bases and J 7 bases, leaving 12 bases between the germline ends. The CDR3 consists of 12 residues. Germline CDR1 is SGHTA and CDR2 is FQGNSA. The CDR3: CASSSDEGGYTF. In nucleotides, the CDR3 is TGTGCCAGCAGTTCAGATGAGGGTGGCTACACCTTC.

This clonotype has a handful of counts. The V and J genes are TRBV27 and TRBJ1-5, with D perhaps TRBD1 (5 bases). This CDR3 comprises 13 residues. V lost 5 bases and J 6 bases, leaving 11 bases between the germline ends. Germline V gene sequence: CDR1 MNHEY, CDR2 SMNVEV (reference sequence). CDR3 sequence: CASSPGFPQPQHF. Written as DNA, the CDR3 is TGTGCCAGCAGTCCAGGGTTCCCTCAGCCCCAGCATTTT.

This clonotype was recorded many times. The rearrangement uses TRBV30 and TRBJ1-2; no clear D. Germline V gene data show CDR1 as GTSNPN and CDR2 as SVGIG (reference sequence). This CDR3 contains 13 residues. Trimming took off 6 bases at V and 6 bases at J, with 17 bases between the two ends. The CDR3 DNA follows: TGTGCCTGTGCGAACTCCCTAGATAATGGCTACACCTTC. It is translated as CACANSLDNGYTF.

Comments on this clonotype: Germline is not matched at one junction end, which may reflect a read error. The chain carries TRBV15 and TRBJ2-1; D unresolved. Germline V gene sequence: CDR1 LNHNV, CDR2 YYDKDF (reference sequence). The CDR3 runs 13 residues. The CDR3 here is CATGRDWNNEQFF. The CDR3 DNA is TGTGCCACCGGCAGAGATTGGAACAATGAGCAGTTCTTC. Looking up the rest from reference TRBV15 and TRBJ2-1 gives the full variable domain: DAMVIQNPRYQVTQFGKPVTLSCSQTLNHNVMYWYQQKSSQAPKLLFHYYDKDFNNEADTPDNFQSRRPNTSFCFLDIRSPGLGDTAMYLCATGRDWNNEQFFGPGTRLTVL.

This clonotype was seen only a few times. This chain links TRBV4-2 with TRBJ2-1, with a tentative D call TRBD2 (5 bases). The CDR3 spans 15 residues. Trimming stripped 0 bases from V and 10 bases from J, with 16 bases between. The germline CDR1 and CDR2 sequences are LGHNA and YNFKEQ. The CDR3 coding sequence is TGTGCCAGCAGCCAAGATCGGGTAGCGCGGTTGGAGCAGTTCTTC. It encodes CASSQDRVARLEQFF.

The chain joins TRBV7-3 to TRBJ1-5; D unresolved. The germline V gene encodes CDR1 SGHTA and CDR2 FQGTGA. V was shortened by 4 bases and J by 2 bases, with 6 bases between the two germline ends. This CDR3 has 13 amino acids. CDR3 region: CASSSTRNQPQHF. For the CDR3, the DNA is TGTGCCAGCAGCTCGACTCGCAATCAGCCCCAGCATTTT.

The rearrangement uses TRBV12-3 or TRBV12-4 and TRBJ2-3; 10 bases fit TRBD1. This CDR3 region has 14 residues. The ends lost 4 bases at V and 11 bases at J; junction bases unmatched: 9. The CDR3 region is CASSWTGGLDVQYF. In nucleotides, the CDR3 is TGTGCCAGCAGTTGGACAGGGGGATTAGATGTGCAGTATTTT.

The sample holds a few counts of this clonotype. The genes are TRBV2 and TRBJ2-5, with a weak D call TRBD1 (6 bases). CDR3 length: 13 residues. Trimming left V 7 bases short and J 3 bases short, with 12 bases between. Germline lookup yields CDR1 SNHLY and CDR2 FYNNEI. CDR3 sequence (DNA): TGTGCCAGCAAGGGGGACACGAAAGAGACCCAGTACTTC. Protein: CASKGDTKETQYF.

This clonotype was seen a handful of times. V gene TRBV3-1 combines with J gene TRBJ1-4; no clear D. The CDR3 runs to 16 residues. Germline V CDR1 and CDR2: LGHDT, YNNKEL (reference sequence). The ends were cut back, 5 bases at V and 0 bases at J, with 13 bases in the middle. DNA of the CDR3: TGTGCCAGCAGCTGGATGAGGGTTGCAACTAATGAAAAACTGTTTTTT. Residues: CASSWMRVATNEKLFF.

Of note for this clonotype: A junction end diverges from the germline sequence, so it may reflect a read error. The V call is TRBV29-1, the J call TRBJ1-2; 12 bases are shared with TRBD1. The CDR3 extends over 13 amino acids. Germline V gives CDR1 SQVTM, CDR2 ANQGSEA. CDR3 in amino acids: CSAGGQGARGCTF. The CDR3 coding sequence is TGCAGCGCCGGGGGACAGGGGGCAAGAGGCTGCACCTTC.

The V call is TRBV20-1, the J call TRBJ1-6, with D tentatively TRBD1 (5 bases). Per the germline V gene, CDR1 is DFQATT and CDR2 is SNEGSKA (reference sequence). This CDR3 contains 16 residues. Trimming stripped 5 bases from V and 4 bases from J, with 18 bases between. The CDR3 DNA follows: TGCAGTGCTTTTAATCGTGGGGGAAGTTATAATTCACCCCTCCACTTT. Encoded protein: CSAFNRGGSYNSPLHF.

A few counts support this clonotype. V is TRBV29-1 and J is TRBJ2-7; D remains unclear. Germline V gene sequence: CDR1 SQVTM, CDR2 ANQGSEA. V was shortened by 0 bases and J by 4 bases, with 4 bases between the two germline ends. CDR3 length: 11 residues. CDR3 nucleotides: TGCAGCGTTGAAGACTGGTACGAGCAGTACTTC. Translation gives CSVEDWYEQYF.

A few counts support this clonotype. The chain recombines TRBV29-1 with TRBJ2-5; unclear D gene. This CDR3 has 12 residues. Germline V gene sequence: CDR1 SQVTM, CDR2 ANQGSEA. The V end was cut by 4 bases, the J end by 0 bases, with 6 bases between. The CDR3 DNA reads TGCAGCGTTGGCCAGGACCAAGAGACCCAGTACTTC. This encodes CSVGQDQETQYF. Together with reference TRBV29-1 and TRBJ2-5, the CDR3 gives the full variable domain: SAVISQKPSRDICQRGTSLTIQCQVDSQVTMMFWYRQQPGQSLTLIATANQGSEATYESGFVIDKFPISRPNLTFSTLTVSNMSPEDSSIYLCSVGQDQETQYFGPGTRLLVL.

In this sample, this clonotype turned up a few times. This chain joins TRBV7-2 and TRBJ1-2, with TRBD1 identical over 10 bases. Germline V gives CDR1 SGHTA, CDR2 FQGNSA. V shed 2 bases, J shed 5 bases, and the junction held 5 bases outside the gene matches. This CDR3 spans 15 amino acids. The CDR3 loop reads CASSLKGTGVYGYTF. CDR3 nucleotides: TGTGCCAGCAGCTTAAAAGGGACAGGGGTTTATGGCTACACCTTC.

This clonotype appeared a few times. This sequence joins TRBV7-2 and TRBJ1-5, with unresolved D. The CDR3 covers 15 residues. Germline CDR1 is SGHTA and CDR2 is FQGNSA. Trimming took 5 bases from V and 1 from J, leaving 12 bases between them. The CDR3 reads CASSERSFSNQPQHF. The CDR3 DNA sequence: TGTGCCAGCAGCGAAAGGTCCTTCAGCAATCAGCCCCAGCATTTT.

This clonotype appeared a few times. The chain has TRBV6-5 and TRBJ1-2, with 7 nucleotides matching TRBD1. The CDR3 runs 15 residues. Trimming removed 4 bases from V and 4 bases from J; junction bases left unmatched: 9. Germline CDR1 and CDR2: MNHEY and SVGAGI. CDR3 loop: CASSLGGGGLYGYTF. The CDR3 DNA follows: TGTGCCAGCAGTTTAGGAGGAGGGGGCCTCTATGGCTACACCTTC.

The chain combines TRBV20-1 with TRBJ1-5, with TRBD1 identical over 7 bases. Germline V gives CDR1 DFQATT, CDR2 SNEGSKA (reference sequence). V gave up 0 bases and J gave up 2 bases; unmatched junction bases: 7. This CDR3 region has 16 residues. In DNA form, the CDR3 reads TGCAGTGCTAGAGACCCGACAGGGCAGGGCAATCAGCCCCAGCATTTT. Its translation: CSARDPTGQGNQPQHF.

This clonotype has just a few counts. The chain recombines TRBV12-3 or TRBV12-4 with TRBJ1-1; possibly TRBD1 for D (5 bases). Between the trimmed V and J ends, which lost 6 bases and 8 bases, there was a span of 19 bases. This CDR3 comprises 14 residues. The DNA of the CDR3 is TGTGCCAGCAGATACGGGACGGCCGGGGAGGAAGCTTTCTTT. It translates to CASRYGTAGEEAFF.

A few counts support this clonotype. The rearrangement uses TRBV10-3 and TRBJ2-1; 8 bases are a match to TRBD1. Trimming cost V 4 bases and J 8 bases; bases outside gene matches: 4. The CDR3 runs 13 residues. Per the germline V gene, CDR1 is ENHRY and CDR2 is SYGVKD. CDR3 in amino acids: CAISGTGGYEQFF. DNA of the CDR3: TGTGCCATCAGTGGTACAGGGGGATATGAGCAGTTCTTC.

V usage is TRBV11-2 and J usage is TRBJ2-1; 8 bases match TRBD1. The CDR3 totals 13 residues. Germline CDR1 and CDR2: SGHAT and FQNNGV. V shed 6 bases and J 8 bases; nucleotides not matched to a gene: 6. This chain's CDR3 is CASSYQGADEQFF. The CDR3 nucleotides read TGTGCCAGCAGTTATCAGGGGGCTGATGAGCAGTTCTTC.

In its sample, this clonotype was seen many times. The chain couples TRBV25-1 to TRBJ1-2; D gene unclear. This CDR3 spans 13 amino acids. The V end was cut by 1 base, the J end by 3 bases, with 6 bases between. Germline V lookup: CDR1 MGHDK, CDR2 SYGVNS. The CDR3 sequence is CASSELADYGYTF. The CDR3 region has the DNA TGTGCCAGCAGTGAATTGGCGGACTATGGCTACACCTTC.

This clonotype has only a few counts. The rearrangement links TRBV5-1 to TRBJ1-2; D is undetermined. Germline V gene data show CDR1 as SGHRS and CDR2 as YFSETQ. The CDR3 runs to 15 residues. V was trimmed by 0 bases and J by 4 bases, leaving 13 bases between them. CDR3 loop: CASSLAPEDGYGYTF. For the CDR3, the DNA is TGCGCCAGCAGCTTGGCCCCGGAAGACGGCTATGGCTACACCTTC.

The gene calls are TRBV29-1 and TRBJ1-1, with 10 bases that match TRBD1. The V gene end was trimmed by 4 bases and the J gene end by 5 bases; junction bases not matched to a gene: 4. The CDR3 is 13 residues long. Germline V gene data show CDR1 as SQVTM and CDR2 as ANQGSEA. The CDR3 loop reads CSVAGQGTTEAFF. The CDR3 bases are TGCAGCGTTGCGGGACAGGGGACGACTGAAGCTTTCTTT.

This clonotype turned up a few times. The gene calls are TRBV7-8 and TRBJ2-1, with TRBD2 as a possible D gene (6 bases). The CDR3 is 18 amino acids. Per the germline V gene, CDR1 is SGHVS and CDR2 is FQNEAQ. V was shortened by 0 bases and J by 3 bases, with 18 bases between the two germline ends. In nucleotides, the CDR3 is TGTGCCAGCAGCTTAGCGGGACTCGGCAGGGATTTCTACAATGAGCAGTTCTTC. It specifies CASSLAGLGRDFYNEQFF.

This chain joins TRBV24-1 and TRBJ2-3; D not certain. The CDR3 sequence is 15 residues long. V dropped 6 bases and J dropped 6 bases, with 18 bases sitting between them. Germline V lookup: CDR1 KGHDR, CDR2 SFDVKD. CDR3 protein: CATSRGVRISDTQYF. For the CDR3, the DNA is TGTGCCACCAGTCGCGGAGTCCGGATCTCCGATACGCAGTATTTT.